Shown below are 32 T cell receptor beta chains from a single sample sequenced in a study of cytomegalovirus exposure and HLA in healthy donors (dated by TCRdb to 2016 to 2017). Library generation was performed with the immunoSEQ multiplex PCR assay. For the multiplex PCR, a mixture combining 60 forward primers for TCR Vbeta segments and 13 reverse primers for TCR Jbeta segments was used. TCRdb took over this immuneACCESS table, retaining in-frame rearrangements with V and J assigned. Such tables are incomplete; in checked studies, under half of the missing clones stem from an unresolved V gene, and the remainder is unexplained. This sample lists about 89,000 clones; roughly 63% were detected once. About 6.7% of the sample is held by the ten biggest clonotypes. Material: PBMCs. The receptors originated from a woman in her twenties or thirties in good health and CMV-seronegative.

The count of this clone is one. The chain joins TRBV9 to TRBJ1-6, with 8 bases lining up with TRBD1. V was pared by 0 bases and J by 9 bases, with 5 bases of the junction left unmatched. CDR1 is SGDLS, CDR2 YYNGEE, per germline. The CDR3 covers 15 residues. The CDR3 DNA sequence: TGTGCCAGCAGCGTAGATCAGGGGGCTTCTTCACCCCTCCACTTT. Translation: CASSVDQGASSPLHF.

V gene TRBV7-9 combines with J gene TRBJ1-1; D is ambiguous. The germline V gene encodes CDR1 SEHNR and CDR2 FQNEAQ (reference sequence). V was pared by 4 bases and J by 1 base, with 19 bases between. CDR3 length equals 17 residues. CDR3 DNA sequence: TGTGCCAGCAGCTCGCGAGGGAGGGCTGAGGGGAACACTGAAGCTTTCTTT. It encodes CASSSRGRAEGNTEAFF.

This rearrangement joins TRBV7-9 to TRBJ2-5, with TRBD1 identical over 8 bases. V lost 4 bases, J lost 4 bases, and 2 bases stayed unmatched. Germline V gives CDR1 SEHNR, CDR2 FQNEAQ (reference sequence). The CDR3 spans 13 residues. The DNA of the CDR3 is TGTGCCAGCAGCTGGACAGGGATAGAGACCCAGTACTTC. This gives the protein CASSWTGIETQYF.

This chain connects TRBV5-1 to TRBJ1-1, with TRBD1 matching over 9 bases. CDR1 SGHRS and CDR2 YFSETQ come from the germline V gene. This CDR3 is 15 amino acids long. Trimming at V came to 0 bases and at J to 7 bases, leaving 7 bases not matched to a gene. The CDR3 nucleotides read TGCGCCAGCAGCTTGGTCACAGGGGGCCGGGATGAAGCTTTCTTT. It yields the protein CASSLVTGGRDEAFF. The full variable domain, its missing parts supplied by reference TRBV5-1 and TRBJ1-1, is KAGVTQTPRYLIKTRGQQVTLSCSPISGHRSVSWYQQTPGQGLQFLFEYFSETQRNKGNFPGRFSGRQFSNSRSEMNVSTLELGDSALYLCASSLVTGGRDEAFFGQGTRLTVV.

This clone has only a few counts. This chain connects TRBV19 to TRBJ1-1, with 7 bases aligning to TRBD1. This CDR3 is 14 amino acids long. Germline lookup yields CDR1 LNHDA and CDR2 SQIVND (reference sequence). Unmatched junction bases numbered 4, after V lost 5 bases and J lost 1 base. The chain's CDR3 is CASSPHRGNTEAFF. CDR3 coding DNA: TGTGCCAGTAGTCCCCACAGGGGGAACACTGAAGCTTTCTTT.

V gene TRBV23-1 combines with J gene TRBJ2-6; possibly TRBD1 for D (6 bases). TRBV23-1 is filed as an ORF, its function uncertain. V was trimmed by 5 bases and J by 4 bases, leaving 18 bases between them. The CDR3 totals 17 residues. The CDR3 DNA sequence: TGCGCCAGCAGTAAGAGAACAGGGTCCTCCGGGGCCAACGTCCTGACTTTC. Residues: CASSKRTGSSGANVLTF.

The chain uses TRBV29-1 and TRBJ1-4; 10 nucleotides align to TRBD1. The CDR3 has 14 residues. In germline, CDR1 is SQVTM, CDR2 ANQGSEA. The V segment lost 4 bases and the J segment 8 bases; nucleotides outside the gene matches: 7. CDR3 residues: CSVVAGTGAEKLFF. The DNA of the CDR3 is TGCAGCGTTGTAGCCGGGACAGGGGCGGAAAAACTGTTTTTT.

This rearrangement joins TRBV5-8 to TRBJ1-2, with 7 positions matching TRBD1. In germline, CDR1 is SGHTS, CDR2 YDEGEE. This CDR3 is built from 13 residues. Trimming took 5 bases from V and 8 from J; bases not matched to a gene: 9. In DNA, the CDR3 is TGTGCCAGCAGACCTTATAGGGGGCAAGGCTACACCTTC. Translating gives CASRPYRGQGYTF.

V and J are TRBV7-9 and TRBJ2-7; D gene uncertain. The CDR3 runs to 16 residues. CDR1 and CDR2 (germline): SEHNR, FQNEAQ (reference sequence). Trimming took 1 base from V and 0 from J, leaving 13 bases between them. This CDR3 reads CASSLGQRFSSYEQYF. Written as DNA, the CDR3 is TGTGCCAGCAGCTTAGGTCAGCGCTTTAGCTCCTACGAGCAGTACTTC.

The V and J genes are TRBV10-3 and TRBJ2-1; 11 positions match TRBD2. CDR1 ENHRY and CDR2 SYGVKD come from the germline V gene. With V trimmed by 8 bases and J by 5 bases, 5 bases remained unmatched. This CDR3 comprises 14 residues. The CDR3 sequence is CAIALAGGNNEQFF. The CDR3 coding sequence is TGTGCCATCGCTTTAGCGGGAGGGAACAATGAGCAGTTCTTC.

The chain recombines TRBV7-6 with TRBJ1-3; no clear D gene. Germline V lookup: CDR1 SGHVS, CDR2 FNYEAQ. Trimming removed 5 bases at V and 2 bases at J, with 13 bases between. CDR3 size: 15 residues. The CDR3 DNA sequence: TGTGCCAGCAGCCCGATGGCGGGGACTGGAAACACCATATATTTT. It encodes CASSPMAGTGNTIYF.

The count of this clone is one. This chain uses TRBV5-6 with TRBJ1-3; possibly TRBD1 for D (6 bases). Trimming took off 5 bases at V and 3 bases at J, with 9 bases between the two ends. CDR1 is SGHDT and CDR2 is YYEEEE in the germline V gene. The CDR3 spans 13 residues. The CDR3 DNA is TGTGCCAGCAGGAGAGGGGGTGGAAACACCATATATTTT. Translation gives CASRRGGGNTIYF. The entire variable domain, with the rest obtained from reference TRBV5-6 and TRBJ1-3, is as follows: DAGVTQSPTHLIKTRGQQVTLRCSPKSGHDTVSWYQQALGQGPQFIFQYYEEEERQRGNFPDRFSGHQFPNYSSELNVNALLLGDSALYLCASRRGGGNTIYFGEGSWLTVV.

CDR3 nucleotide sequence: TGTGCCAGCAGCTTAGTGGCAGGGTCTAATGAAAAACTGTTTTTT. It specifies CASSLVAGSNEKLFF. This chain joins TRBV7-9 and TRBJ1-4; possibly TRBD1 for D (5 bases). With 1 base removed from V and 3 bases from J, the gap between germline ends came to 9 bases. Germline V gene sequence: CDR1 SEHNR, CDR2 FQNEAQ (reference sequence). CDR3 length: 15 amino acids.

The chain combines TRBV27 with TRBJ1-2, with 9 positions matching TRBD1. The CDR3 has 14 amino acids. The ends lost 5 bases at V and 4 bases at J; junction bases unmatched: 5. The germline V gene encodes CDR1 MNHEY and CDR2 SMNVEV (reference sequence). The CDR3 here is CASSPTGGSYGYTF. The CDR3 region has the DNA TGTGCCAGCAGTCCGACAGGGGGGAGCTATGGCTACACCTTC.

V is TRBV6-5 and J is TRBJ1-1, with D possibly matching TRBD1 (6 bases). The V gene's germline CDR1 is MNHEY and CDR2 SVGAGI. There are 14 residues in the CDR3. Deletions cut 0 bases from V and 3 bases from J, with 8 bases between. The CDR3 protein is CASSYSAGDTEAFF. Written as DNA, the CDR3 is TGTGCCAGCAGTTACTCGGCAGGGGACACTGAAGCTTTCTTT.

The J gene is TRBJ1-2, the V gene TRBV7-8; D gene unclear. Between the trimmed V and J ends, which lost 5 bases and 10 bases, there was a span of 11 bases. Germline V gene lookup returns CDR1 SGHVS and CDR2 FQNEAQ. This CDR3 region has 11 residues. In DNA form, the CDR3 reads TGTGCCAGCAGCAGATCGGTTGACTACACCTTC. This gives the protein CASSRSVDYTF.

This chain connects TRBV7-2 to TRBJ2-7, with a possible D match to TRBD2 (6 bases). The V gene lost 1 base and the J gene lost 1 base, with 14 bases spanning the gap. Per germline, CDR1 SGHTA and CDR2 FQGNSA. This CDR3 is 16 amino acids long. In nucleotides, the CDR3 is TGTGCCAGCAGCTTAGAGGCGGGGACCTTTTCCTACGAGCAGTACTTC. Translation: CASSLEAGTFSYEQYF.

This clone was seen once. V gene TRBV5-1 combines with J gene TRBJ1-1; perhaps TRBD1 as D (6 bases). CDR3 length equals 13 residues. Germline V gene data show CDR1 as SGHRS and CDR2 as YFSETQ. Between the trimmed V and J ends, which lost 2 bases and 7 bases, there was a span of 12 bases. CDR3 DNA: TGCGCCAGCAGCTTTTCGGGACAAGATGAAGCTTTCTTT. It yields the protein CASSFSGQDEAFF. The variable domain in full, completed from reference TRBV5-1 and TRBJ1-1, reads KAGVTQTPRYLIKTRGQQVTLSCSPISGHRSVSWYQQTPGQGLQFLFEYFSETQRNKGNFPGRFSGRQFSNSRSEMNVSTLELGDSALYLCASSFSGQDEAFFGQGTRLTVV.

The V call is TRBV27, the J call TRBJ2-7; TRBD2 matches at 7 bases. The CDR3 sequence is 12 residues long. CDR1 is MNHEY and CDR2 is SMNVEV in the germline V gene (reference sequence). Trimming took 8 bases from V and 3 from J; bases not matched to a gene: 4. CDR3 loop: CASGRGFYEQYF. CDR3 sequence (DNA): TGTGCCAGCGGGCGGGGGTTCTACGAGCAGTACTTC.

The chain carries TRBV19 and TRBJ1-5, with D maybe TRBD1 (5 bases). Trimming removed 3 bases from V and 4 bases from J, with 10 bases in between. The CDR3 extends over 14 amino acids. CDR1 is LNHDA, CDR2 SQIVND, per germline (reference sequence). For the CDR3, the DNA is TGTGCCAGTAGTATTACCTCAGGGAATCAGCCCCAGCATTTT. Translated: CASSITSGNQPQHF.

Turning to this clone: The same CDR3 arises from other DNA sequences in this sample as well. The chain has TRBV5-1 and TRBJ2-7; D is perhaps TRBD2 (6 bases). The germline V gene encodes CDR1 SGHRS and CDR2 YFSETQ. The CDR3 consists of 14 residues. Trimming removed 0 bases from V and 4 bases from J, with 11 bases in between. The CDR3 coding sequence is TGCGCCAGCAGCTTGGACGGAGGAGGGTACGAGCAGTACTTC. It specifies CASSLDGGGYEQYF.

This clone was recorded a few times. The CDR3 loop is CASNPRGSASYNEQFF. The CDR3 nucleotides read TGTGCCAGCAATCCCCGGGGTTCGGCCTCCTACAATGAGCAGTTCTTC. This chain links TRBV28 with TRBJ2-1; perhaps TRBD2 as D (5 bases). Trimming pared 7 bases from V and 0 bases from J, leaving 16 bases between. This CDR3 has 16 amino acids. Germline V gives CDR1 MDHEN, CDR2 SYDVKM.

This clone has a handful of counts. V and J are TRBV4-3 and TRBJ2-1; D possibly corresponds to TRBD2 (6 bases). CDR3 length: 16 amino acids. Germline CDR1 reads LGHNA; CDR2 reads YSLEER. V shed 1 base and J shed 6 bases, with 16 bases lying between them. The CDR3 nucleotides read TGCGCCAGCAGCCAAGGACTAGACCGACGGGGCAATGAGCAGTTCTTC. Translating it yields CASSQGLDRRGNEQFF.

V and J are TRBV7-2 and TRBJ2-7; 10 bases are a match to TRBD2. CDR3 size: 13 residues. Per the germline V gene, CDR1 is SGHTA and CDR2 is FQGNSA. V was clipped by 8 bases and J by 9 bases; unmatched bases: 10. CDR3 protein: CASEQGTSELQYF. CDR3 nucleotides: TGTGCCAGCGAGCAAGGGACTAGCGAGTTGCAGTACTTC. Looking up the rest from reference TRBV7-2 and TRBJ2-7 gives the full variable domain: GAGVSQSPSNKVTEKGKDVELRCDPISGHTALYWYRQSLGQGLEFLIYFQGNSAPDKSGLPSDRFSAERTGGSVSTLTIQRTQQEDSAVYLCASEQGTSELQYFGPGTRLTVT.

The J gene is TRBJ2-2, the V gene TRBV11-2, with a weak D call TRBD1 (5 bases). Germline loops: CDR1 SGHAT, CDR2 FQNNGV. Trimming took 7 bases from V and 7 from J, leaving 10 bases between them. The CDR3 loop spans 12 amino acids. The CDR3 DNA is TGTGCCAGCATGCAGGGAATCGGGGAGCTGTTTTTT. This sequence encodes CASMQGIGELFF. Complete variable domain (other parts from reference TRBV11-2 and TRBJ2-2): EAGVAQSPRYKIIEKRQSVAFWCNPISGHATLYWYQQILGQGPKLLIQFQNNGVVDDSQLPKDRFSAERLKGVDSTLKIQPAKLEDSAVYLCASMQGIGELFFGEGSRLTVL.

A few counts support this clone. The chain carries TRBV18 and TRBJ2-7; 10 bases are shared with TRBD1. This CDR3 has 16 residues. After removal of 1 base from V and 1 base from J, the junction contained 4 bases not matched to a gene. CDR1 is KGHSH, CDR2 LQKENI, per germline. CDR3 sequence: CASSPLDRGQSYEQYF. DNA for the CDR3: TGTGCCAGCTCACCACTTGACAGGGGGCAATCCTACGAGCAGTACTTC. The variable domain in full, with the rest retrieved from reference TRBV18 and TRBJ2-7, is NAGVMQNPRHLVRRRGQEARLRCSPMKGHSHVYWYRQLPEEGLKFMVYLQKENIIDESGMPKERFSAEFPKEGPSILRIQQVVRGDSAAYFCASSPLDRGQSYEQYFGPGTRLTVT.

The chain combines TRBV7-9 with TRBJ2-2; TRBD1 matches at 7 bases. CDR1 and CDR2 (germline): SEHNR, FQNEAQ (reference sequence). The trim removed 4 bases at V and 4 bases at J, leaving 12 bases unmatched. The length of the CDR3 is 17 residues. The CDR3 coding sequence is TGTGCCAGCAGCTCCCGGGACAGAAGAGAGTTCACCGGGGAGCTGTTTTTT. Amino acids: CASSSRDRREFTGELFF.

V and J are TRBV7-8 and TRBJ1-5, with D unresolved. The CDR3 consists of 16 residues. Germline loops: CDR1 SGHVS, CDR2 FQNEAQ. V was cut by 2 bases and J by 5 bases, with 16 bases left in between. CDR3 DNA: TGTGCCAGCAGCTTATGGGCACGAGGAGGTGATCAGCCCCAGCATTTT. As protein: CASSLWARGGDQPQHF.

This clone has a handful of counts. One junction end does not reproduce the germline sequence, and a read error may be involved. V usage is TRBV6-1 and J usage is TRBJ1-1, with 8 bases aligning to TRBD1. Germline values: CDR1 MNHNS, CDR2 SASEGT. The CDR3 loop spans 11 amino acids. The CDR3 DNA sequence: TGTGCCGGCAGGGGGCTTACTGAAGCTTTCTTT. Translating it yields CAGRGLTEAFF.

V is TRBV5-1 and J is TRBJ1-2; 8 nucleotides match TRBD1. The V segment lost 0 bases and the J segment 5 bases; nucleotides outside the gene matches: 6. Germline loops: CDR1 SGHRS, CDR2 YFSETQ. This CDR3 is 15 amino acids long. CDR3 nucleotides: TGCGCCAGCAGCTTGGGGACAGGGTTCCTATATGGCTACACCTTC. This gives the protein CASSLGTGFLYGYTF.

V and J are TRBV5-1 and TRBJ2-3; tentative D call: TRBD1 (6 bases). The CDR3 sequence is 16 residues long. Trimming took off 0 bases at V and 0 bases at J, with 11 bases between the two ends. Germline values: CDR1 SGHRS, CDR2 YFSETQ. The DNA of the CDR3 is TGCGCCAGCAGCTTGGGTGGCAGGGGAAGCACAGATACGCAGTATTTT. This gives the protein CASSLGGRGSTDTQYF.

V and J are TRBV12-5 and TRBJ2-7, with 9 bases that match TRBD1. The CDR3 contains 15 residues. Germline CDR1 reads LGHNT; CDR2 reads FRNRAP. The trim removed 2 bases at V and 5 bases at J, leaving 7 bases unmatched. As DNA, the CDR3 is TGTGCTAGTGGTTTGCTCCCGGGACAGGGTAACGAGCAGTACTTC. Protein product: CASGLLPGQGNEQYF.